This T cell receptor beta chain was documented in a study of cytomegalovirus exposure and HLA in healthy donors. Overall study results and limits: Donors belonging to an Asian-associated ancestry cluster reportedly showed fewer N-insertions in productive TCRs than the approximately 690-donor mean, according to what a later analysis found. Information on immune exposure was restricted to one variable (CMV serostatus).

PCR used 60 Vbeta primers and 13 Jbeta primers. Assay used: immunoSEQ multiplex PCR; TCRdb lists only in-frame clones, some missing. The sample has 100,000 to 150,000 clones; more than 70% are singletons. This clone was observed a few times. As yet, its antigen is unknown. The CDR3 length is 15 residues. Unmatched junction bases numbered 8, after V lost 3 bases and J lost 2 bases. The V gene's germline CDR1 is SGHDT and CDR2 YYEEEE. The material sequenced was PBMCs. The sequence was obtained from a man aged 30 to 45 in good health and CMV-seronegative. The chain couples TRBV5-6 to TRBJ2-7; 7 bases are shared with TRBD1. The CDR3 DNA sequence: TGTGCCAGCAGCTCCAACCGGGACAGACCCTACGAGCAGTACTTC. Translation gives CASSSNRDRPYEQYF.